This T cell receptor beta chain was sequenced for a study of shared clonotypes between healthy human individuals (dated by TCRdb to about 2020). The study in broad terms: The cohort included a few men and a couple of women between 18 and 49 years of age. For each donor, CD4 naive and CD4 memory were each run on three plates, CD8 naive on two plates, and CD8 memory on one plate. To estimate repertoire size and how much clonotype sharing occurs between individuals, the study deeply sequenced the blood TCR repertoires of roughly 5 healthy adults. Different laboratories and diverse techniques were used to prepare libraries and sequence TCR repertoires, to increase sequencing depth and limit assay-specific biases. Between about 0.94 and 8.9 billion PBMCs per donor were obtained by leukapheresis. Study-wide findings and limitations: Naive subsets generally had larger estimated clonotype richness than memory subsets. When several donors were compared, the shared fraction of clonotypes was 5% to 6.5% for naive CD4, 3% to 4% for naive CD8, more than 2% for memory CD4, and approximately 0.4% for memory CD8. Sampling was restricted to blood, and TCR repertoires in tissue are likely to differ from TCR repertoires in blood. Rarefaction of sorted-subset datasets indicated incomplete sequencing despite the large sequencing depth. Pairwise subsampling indicated that sequencing depth was expected to affect the degree of clonotype sharing among donors. The genetic and exposure-history diversity represented was limited by the small number of donors. Compared with non-shared clonotypes, the clonotypes found in all four sorted-subset donors had higher generation probabilities.

The donors were healthy, HIV-negative adults who had no recently reported acute infections or vaccinations. Only Caucasian adults living in Nashville, Tennessee, USA were represented among the donors. Magnetic negative selection was used to enrich CD4+ T cells, after which naive cells were positively selected on CD45RA and the negative fraction became the memory subset. After blood collection by leukapheresis, PBMCs were isolated using Ficoll-Histopaque density gradient centrifugation and then cryopreserved in the vapor phase of liquid nitrogen. Analytical flow cytometry was used to check the purity and quantity of every magnetically sorted T cell population. Genomic DNA was isolated from every sorted fraction and measured by UV absorbance on a Nanodrop 2000c. Looking up the germline V gene yields CDR1 MGHRA and CDR2 YSYEKL. The CDR3 numbers 14 residues from cysteine through phenylalanine. Of all the DNA, just the CDR3 is kept, 42 bases in frame from base 1. V is cut by 2 bases and J by 6 bases, and the space between the germline ends is 14 bases.

With respect to this clone: It lacks a known antigen. No base qualities exist here, and no much larger clone lies one base off it.

Using the deep immunoSEQ assay, multiplex PCR amplified TCR CDR3 regions from genomic DNA. Genomic DNA extracted from each cell subset was distributed evenly over all wells of several immunoSEQ 96-well plates, and each plate served as one replicate. For sorted subsets, approximately 0.2 ug of genomic DNA, equivalent to tens of thousands of T cell genomes, went into each replicate PCR. Purified libraries were measured with a Qubit 3.0 fluorometer, size-checked on a Bioanalyzer 2100, and measured again with the KAPA Library Quantification kit. Every immunoSEQ 96-well plate was sequenced on a dedicated single-read 150-cycle Illumina NextSeq 550 flow cell. On the authors' methods: Because the immunoSEQ output held only junctional sequences and lacked quality scores, the filtering could not match the filtering applied to full-length reads. Sequences were annotated with PyIR, a Python wrapper for IgBLAST v1.9, and V/J genes and CDR3 were assigned using IMGT germline references. Any read was removed if the V/J assignment was weak (E-value above 1e-6), the CDR3 was missing, or the read contained stop codons, out-of-frame junctions, or ambiguous translated residues. V3J clonotypes were defined as sequences sharing the same inferred V gene, J gene, and CDR3 amino acid sequence. Percentage overlap between repertoires was computed as shared unique clonotypes divided by the size of the smaller repertoire. Repertoire richness was assessed with RTK rarefaction, the Chao1 estimator, and Recon v2.1 estimates of unobserved clonotypes. Generation probabilities were computed with OLGA for all TCRbeta clonotypes obtained by the gDNA method from a handful of donors. Drawn from immuneACCESS, this table holds only the in-frame rearrangements with V and J called that TCRdb kept. Clones are partly lost; checked studies trace under half to an unresolved V gene and leave the rest unexplained. D and trimming were read from the DNA, whereas the V and J calls and clone size are those reported in that table. A total of about a million clones appear in this sample, about 75% of them only once. 1.4% of the sample comes from the top ten.

Rearrangement joined TRBV4-1 to TRBJ2-7; matching of 6 bases hints at TRBD1 as the D gene. This clonotype was sampled from a man in his late teens or twenties in good health. Specimen: memory CD4+ T cells sorted from blood. The cell subset or site label on this specimen signifies: CD45RA-negative fraction. The nucleotide sequence is given as TGCGCCAGCAGCCAACACCTGGGGGCTAGCGAGCAGTACTTC. Its translation reads: CASSQHLGASEQYF.